The clone carrying this T cell receptor beta chain was counted only a few times. This record belongs to a study of CD8+ T cells in alopecia areata. Extracted RNA was reverse transcribed into cDNA, the sequencing template. The assay was immunoSEQ multiplex PCR, and TCRdb's table has in-frame clones only and misses some. This table holds about 180,000 clones, 67% found once. Germline V gene sequence: CDR1 SNHLY, CDR2 FYNNEI. CDR3 length: 14 residues. Trimming took 3 bases from V and 2 from J, leaving 8 bases between them. V gene TRBV2 combines with J gene TRBJ1-5; D is uncertain. This material consisted of CD8+ T cells sorted from blood, taken at week 0. This TCR was sampled from a human donor with alopecia areata. The CDR3 DNA is TGTGCCAGCAGTGAGGCCGCGGGCAATCAGCCCCAGCATTTT. Protein: CASSEAAGNQPQHF.